The 3 T cell receptor beta chains below were found in one sample sequenced in a study of blood T cell repertoires in COVID-19. Here immunoSEQ multiplex PCR was the method, and the copy in TCRdb shows in-frame clones only, minus some. The sample shows roughly 120,000 clones, 84% of them seen only once. The sample taken for sequencing was peripheral blood. All receptors come from a woman in her forties or fifties with acute or convalescent COVID-19.

The rearrangement joins TRBV18 to TRBJ2-7; TRBD1 matches 8 bases. V lost 4 bases to trimming and J lost 1 base; unmatched junction nucleotides: 6. This CDR3 spans 15 amino acids. CDR1 KGHSH and CDR2 LQKENI come from the germline V gene. CDR3 protein: CASSLPGQGSYEQYF. The CDR3 DNA sequence: TGTGCCAGCTCACTTCCTGGACAGGGTTCCTACGAGCAGTACTTC.

This clone was counted between two and nine times. This chain joins TRBV7-3 and TRBJ2-1; 7 bases are shared with TRBD2. The CDR3 runs 13 residues. J gave up 8 bases and V 5 bases, and 6 bases lay outside the gene matches. Germline V gene sequence: CDR1 SGHTA, CDR2 FQGTGA. The CDR3 coding sequence is TGTGCCAGCAGCGCCCCCGGGGGGTATGAGCAGTTCTTC. Translation: CASSAPGGYEQFF.

The CDR3 sequence is CASDRGGADTQYF. The CDR3 coding sequence is TGTGCCAGCGACAGGGGTGGGGCAGATACGCAGTATTTT. The V call is TRBV7-9, the J call TRBJ2-3, with 8 nucleotides matching TRBD1. The V and J ends lost 8 bases and 4 bases, in that order; junction bases with no gene match: 5. The CDR3 spans 13 residues. Germline lookup yields CDR1 SEHNR and CDR2 FQNEAQ (reference sequence).